This entry concerns a single T cell receptor beta chain. This specimen belongs to a study of blood T cell repertoires in COVID-19. Turning to the study itself: Samples came from the United States, Italy and Spain, spanning acute and convalescent COVID-19. The analysed material was cDNA or gDNA that came from T cells, B-cell-depleted T cells, or PBMCs.

Original methodology: Reference gene primer amplification yielded estimated nucleated cell counts. TCRdb keeps only in-frame clones here, not all; method: immunoSEQ multiplex PCR. That table is the source of V, J and clone size, and D and trimming were worked out from the DNA. The repertoire holds approximately 85,000 clones, with roughly 89% as singletons. The CDR3 runs to 11 residues. From germline, CDR1 is MDHEN and CDR2 SYDVKM. V lost 7 bases to trimming and J lost 1 base, with 4 bases between them. The chain recombines TRBV28 with TRBJ2-5; D is unresolved. The sample taken for sequencing was peripheral blood. This clonotype originated in a middle-aged man with acute or convalescent COVID-19. The DNA of the CDR3 is TGTGCCAGCACCAGCCAAGAGACCCAGTACTTC. As protein: CASTSQETQYF.